This T cell receptor (beta chain) was sequenced for a study of T cell responses to AZD1222 COVID-19 vaccine. Findings of the study overall: Repertoire collection took place solely once the T cell response had peaked. Spike-specific TCR breadth and depth were elevated following two AZD1222 doses.

Assay: immunoSEQ multiplex PCR; the TCRdb copy retains only in-frame clones and omits some. The sample records fewer than 120,000 clones, about 90% being singletons. The CDR3 runs 12 residues. Deletions cut 3 bases from V and 6 bases from J, with 9 bases between. CDR1 and CDR2 (germline): LGHDT, YNNKEL (reference sequence). For this clone: The antigen is undetermined.

The sequence was collected from an adult who received the AZD1222 COVID-19 vaccine. Source: peripheral blood, taken 28 days after the second AZD1222 dose. The chain uses TRBV3-1 (or the pseudogene TRBV3-2) and TRBJ2-7; no reliable D call. The CDR3 sequence is CASSHSGREQYF. CDR3 DNA: TGTGCCAGCAGCCATTCTGGTCGCGAGCAGTACTTC.